The clone carrying this TCR beta chain has at least ten counts. Unique molecular identifiers were incorporated when the TCRbeta library was constructed. One entry per CDR3 protein results from TCRdb running MiXCR on the PCR reads. The table shows 120,000 or so distinct CDR3 sequences, with about 9.4% occurring only once. This sample was taken from a study of T-cell reconstitution after alpha-beta-depleted transplantation in children. The CDR3 is 18 residues long. V dropped 6 bases and J dropped 7; count of bases not matched to a gene: 16. From germline, CDR1 is SQVTM and CDR2 ANQGSEA. The sequencing here drew on PBMCs from the stem cell graft donor, taken from the stem cell graft. The receptor was isolated from a human donor who donated a stem cell graft to a child with acute lymphoblastic leukemia. The chain recombines TRBV29-1 with TRBJ2-2, with 14 positions matching TRBD2. Here the CDR3 reads CSVTAPAGLAGVVGELFF. The CDR3 nucleotides are TGCAGCGTGACGGCGCCAGCGGGACTAGCGGGAGTTGTCGGGGAGCTGTTTTTT.